This TCR beta chain was sequenced in a study of T-cell reconstitution after alpha-beta-depleted transplantation in children. This clonotype has at least ten counts. This CDR3 spans 13 amino acids. The germline gives CDR1 ENHRY, CDR2 SYGVKD. Trimming left V 0 bases short and J 6 bases short, with 9 bases between. TCRbeta library preparation incorporated unique molecular identifiers. TCRdb re-analysed the PCR reads in MiXCR, keeping a single row per CDR3 protein. The sample shows roughly 200,000 distinct CDR3 sequences, roughly 15% of them seen only once. The rearrangement uses TRBV10-3 and TRBJ2-7, with D hard to call. The origin of this receptor is a human donor who donated a stem cell graft to a child with acute lymphoblastic leukemia. The sequencing used PBMCs from the stem cell graft donor, collected from the stem cell graft. The CDR3 DNA follows: TGTGCCATCAGTGAGTCGATTTTGGGCGAGCAGTACTTC. The encoded protein is CAISESILGEQYF.